These T cell receptor beta chains were read from a single sample in a study of T cell responses to AZD1222 COVID-19 vaccine. Repertoires were generated with immunoSEQ multiplex PCR, while TCRdb's copy carries only in-frame clones and drops some. The top ten clones hold about 5.4% of a sample with about 150,000 clones, around 90% of them seen once. The starting material was peripheral blood, obtained 28 days after the second dose of the MenACWY control vaccine. These receptors all come from an adult who received the MenACWY meningococcal vaccine as a control. Each CDR3 is given with its conserved first and last residue. Size is omitted from some rows. Given values are once, few, many or a class for expanded clones.

j_call v_call clone_size cdr3_aa
TRBJ1-1 TRBV6-1 . CASSEWLGTEAFF
TRBJ1-2 TRBV10-3 few CAISYSGATGYGYTF
TRBJ1-5 TRBV5-5 . CASSLAPGTGRRNQPQHF
TRBJ2-1 TRBV6-5 . CASSYGLLYNEQFF
TRBJ1-1 TRBV11-3 . CASSLRGQGNTEAFF
TRBJ2-7 TRBV3-1/TRBV3-2 . CASSPRGTNEQYF
TRBJ1-2 TRBV29-1 . CSVEDRVRAAEGYTF
TRBJ1-1 TRBV5-6 once CASSLVAAMNTEAFF
TRBJ2-7 TRBV6-6 . CASSPAGPYEQYF
TRBJ2-3 TRBV4-1 . CASSPSQRGTDTQYF
TRBJ1-2 TRBV18 . CASSPGSPDPYGYTF
TRBJ2-1 TRBV29-1 . CSVDRGTSGNNEQFF
TRBJ2-1 TRBV6-5 . CASSYNTRPYNEQFF
TRBJ2-4 TRBV19 . CASSPRQGRREKNIQYF
TRBJ1-3 TRBV4-3 once CASSQVAGRSRGNTIYF
TRBJ2-1 TRBV24-1 . CATSDFRREQFF
TRBJ2-2 TRBV7-2 few CASNQRIPGELFF
TRBJ2-1 TRBV5-1 . CASSAISYNEQFF
TRBJ2-1 TRBV4-1 . CASSQEVLAGGNKNEQFF
TRBJ2-7 TRBV3-1/TRBV3-2 . CASSQVRDRGLSEQYF
TRBJ2-7 TRBV19 . CASSAGQYKQYF
TRBJ1-2 TRBV6-2/TRBV6-3 . CASSYSKVSYGYTF
TRBJ1-6 TRBV11-3 . CASSSDGFSPLHF
TRBJ2-1 TRBV19 few CASSIVLALRGGEQFF